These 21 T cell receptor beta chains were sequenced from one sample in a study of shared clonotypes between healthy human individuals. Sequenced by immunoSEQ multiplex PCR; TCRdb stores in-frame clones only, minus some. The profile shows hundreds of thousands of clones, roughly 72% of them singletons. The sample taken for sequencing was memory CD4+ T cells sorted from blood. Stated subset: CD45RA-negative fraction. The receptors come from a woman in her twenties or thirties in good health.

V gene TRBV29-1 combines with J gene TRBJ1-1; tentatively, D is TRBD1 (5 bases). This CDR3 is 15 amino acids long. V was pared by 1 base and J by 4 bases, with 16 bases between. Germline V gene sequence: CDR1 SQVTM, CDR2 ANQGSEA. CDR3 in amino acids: CSVEGGAPYPTEAFF. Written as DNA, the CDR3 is TGCAGCGTTGAAGGTGGGGCTCCATACCCCACTGAAGCTTTCTTT. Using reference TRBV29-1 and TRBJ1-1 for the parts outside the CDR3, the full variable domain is SAVISQKPSRDICQRGTSLTIQCQVDSQVTMMFWYRQQPGQSLTLIATANQGSEATYESGFVIDKFPISRPNLTFSTLTVSNMSPEDSSIYLCSVEGGAPYPTEAFFGQGTRLTVV.

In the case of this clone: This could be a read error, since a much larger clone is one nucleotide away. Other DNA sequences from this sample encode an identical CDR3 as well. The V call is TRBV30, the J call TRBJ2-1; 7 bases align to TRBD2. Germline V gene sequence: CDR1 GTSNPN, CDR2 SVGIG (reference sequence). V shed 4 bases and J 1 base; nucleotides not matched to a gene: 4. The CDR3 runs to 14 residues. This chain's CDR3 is CAWNRGGSYNEQFF. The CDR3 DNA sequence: TGTGCCTGGAATCGGGGAGGGTCCTACAATGAGCAGTTCTTC.

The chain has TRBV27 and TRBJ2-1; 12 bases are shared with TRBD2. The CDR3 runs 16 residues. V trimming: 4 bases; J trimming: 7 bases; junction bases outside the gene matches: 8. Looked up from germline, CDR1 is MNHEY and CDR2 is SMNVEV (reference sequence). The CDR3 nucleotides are TGTGCCAGCAGTTCCCCTAGCGGGAGGGGAAGGAATGAGCAGTTCTTC. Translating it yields CASSSPSGRGRNEQFF.

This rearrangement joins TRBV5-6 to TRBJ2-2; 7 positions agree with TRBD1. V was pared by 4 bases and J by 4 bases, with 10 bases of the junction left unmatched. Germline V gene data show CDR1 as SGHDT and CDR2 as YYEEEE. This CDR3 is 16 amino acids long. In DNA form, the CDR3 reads TGTGCCAGCAGCCCAGCCACAGGGGATGTCACCGGGGAGCTGTTTTTT. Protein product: CASSPATGDVTGELFF.

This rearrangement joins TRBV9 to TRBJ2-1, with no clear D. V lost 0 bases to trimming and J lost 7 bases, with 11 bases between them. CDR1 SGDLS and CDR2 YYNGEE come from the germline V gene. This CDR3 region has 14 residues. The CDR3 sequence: CASSVGPGLNEQFF. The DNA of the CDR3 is TGTGCCAGCAGCGTAGGACCAGGCTTGAATGAGCAGTTCTTC.

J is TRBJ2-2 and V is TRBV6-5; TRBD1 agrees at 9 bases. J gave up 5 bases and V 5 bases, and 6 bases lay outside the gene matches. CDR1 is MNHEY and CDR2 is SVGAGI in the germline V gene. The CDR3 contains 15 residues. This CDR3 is CASSTRQGETGELFF. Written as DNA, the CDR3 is TGTGCCAGCAGTACGAGACAGGGGGAAACCGGGGAGCTGTTTTTT.

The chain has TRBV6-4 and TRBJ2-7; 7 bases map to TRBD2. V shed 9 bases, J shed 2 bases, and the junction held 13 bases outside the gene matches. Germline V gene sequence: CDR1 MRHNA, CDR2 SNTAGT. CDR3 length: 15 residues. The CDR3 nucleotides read TGTGCCAGGGAACCAACGCAGCGGGATACCTACGAGCAGTACTTC. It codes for CAREPTQRDTYEQYF.

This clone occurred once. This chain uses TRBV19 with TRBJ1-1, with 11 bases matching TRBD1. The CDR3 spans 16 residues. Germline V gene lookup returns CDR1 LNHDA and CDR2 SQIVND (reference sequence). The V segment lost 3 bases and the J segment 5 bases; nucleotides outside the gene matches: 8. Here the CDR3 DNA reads TGTGCCAGTAGTATTTGGACAGGGGGCAGGGGGACTGAAGCTTTCTTT. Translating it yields CASSIWTGGRGTEAFF. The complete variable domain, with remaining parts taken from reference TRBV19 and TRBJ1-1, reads DGGITQSPKYLFRKEGQNVTLSCEQNLNHDAMYWYRQDPGQGLRLIYYSQIVNDFQKGDIAEGYSVSREKKESFPLTVTSAQKNPTAFYLCASSIWTGGRGTEAFFGQGTRLTVV.

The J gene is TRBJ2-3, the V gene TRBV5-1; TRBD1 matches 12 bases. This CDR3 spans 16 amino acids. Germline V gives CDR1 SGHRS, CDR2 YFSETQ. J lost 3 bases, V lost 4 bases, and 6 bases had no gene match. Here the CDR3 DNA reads TGCGCCAGCAGCCGGGGACAGGGGGCAAGTACAGATACGCAGTATTTT. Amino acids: CASSRGQGASTDTQYF.

CDR3 in DNA: TGCAGCGCTCAATTGGGACGGGCAGCCCGACGGGAGACCCAGTACTTC. Encoded protein: CSAQLGRAARRETQYF. The rearrangement uses TRBV29-1 and TRBJ2-5; D assignment may be TRBD1 or TRBD2 (5 bases each). The V gene lost 7 bases and the J gene lost 5 bases, with 26 bases spanning the gap. Germline CDR1 reads SQVTM; CDR2 reads ANQGSEA. The CDR3 has 16 residues.

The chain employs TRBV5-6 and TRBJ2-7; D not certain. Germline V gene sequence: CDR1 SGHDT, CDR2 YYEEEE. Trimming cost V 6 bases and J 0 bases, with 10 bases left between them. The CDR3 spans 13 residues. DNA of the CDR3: TGTGCCAGCAAGAACTGGAACTCCTACGAGCAGTACTTC. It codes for CASKNWNSYEQYF.

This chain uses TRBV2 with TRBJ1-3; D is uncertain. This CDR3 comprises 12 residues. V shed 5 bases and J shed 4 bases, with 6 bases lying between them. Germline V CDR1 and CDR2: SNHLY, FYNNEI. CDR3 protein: CASSIYGNTIYF. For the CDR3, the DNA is TGTGCCAGCAGTATTTACGGAAACACCATATATTTT. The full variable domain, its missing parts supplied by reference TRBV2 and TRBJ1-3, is EPEVTQTPSHQVTQMGQEVILRCVPISNHLYFYWYRQILGQKVEFLVSFYNNEISEKSEIFDDQFSVERPDGSNFTLKIRSTKLEDSAMYFCASSIYGNTIYFGEGSWLTVV.

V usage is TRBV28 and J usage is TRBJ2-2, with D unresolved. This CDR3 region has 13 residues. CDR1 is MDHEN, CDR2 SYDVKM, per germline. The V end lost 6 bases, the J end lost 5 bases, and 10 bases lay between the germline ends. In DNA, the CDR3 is TGTGCCAGCAGCCCATACTATACCGGGGAGCTGTTTTTT. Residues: CASSPYYTGELFF.

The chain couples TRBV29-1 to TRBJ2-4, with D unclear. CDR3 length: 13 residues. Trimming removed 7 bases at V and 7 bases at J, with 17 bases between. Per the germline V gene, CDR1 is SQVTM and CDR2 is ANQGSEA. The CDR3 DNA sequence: TGCAGCGCTTCGGGCCAGCCTCGGAACATTCAGTACTTC. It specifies CSASGQPRNIQYF.

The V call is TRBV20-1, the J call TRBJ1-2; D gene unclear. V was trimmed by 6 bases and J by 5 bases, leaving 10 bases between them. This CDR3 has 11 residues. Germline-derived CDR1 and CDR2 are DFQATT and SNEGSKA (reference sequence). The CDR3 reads CSAEAGYGYTF. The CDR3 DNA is TGCAGTGCCGAGGCGGGATATGGCTACACCTTC.

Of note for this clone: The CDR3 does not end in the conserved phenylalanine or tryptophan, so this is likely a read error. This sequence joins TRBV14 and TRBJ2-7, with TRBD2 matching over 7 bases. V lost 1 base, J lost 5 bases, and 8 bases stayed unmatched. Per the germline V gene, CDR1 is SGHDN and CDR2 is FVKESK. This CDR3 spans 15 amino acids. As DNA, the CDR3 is TGTGCCAGCAGCCAAGTAGGAGCGGGGCTCCACGAGCAGTACCTC. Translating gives CASSQVGAGLHEQYL.

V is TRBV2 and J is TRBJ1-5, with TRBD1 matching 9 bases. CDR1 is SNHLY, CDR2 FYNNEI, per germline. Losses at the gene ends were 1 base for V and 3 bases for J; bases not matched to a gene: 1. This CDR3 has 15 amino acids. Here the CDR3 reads CASSEEQGANQPQHF. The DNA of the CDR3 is TGTGCCAGCAGTGAAGAACAGGGGGCCAATCAGCCCCAGCATTTT.

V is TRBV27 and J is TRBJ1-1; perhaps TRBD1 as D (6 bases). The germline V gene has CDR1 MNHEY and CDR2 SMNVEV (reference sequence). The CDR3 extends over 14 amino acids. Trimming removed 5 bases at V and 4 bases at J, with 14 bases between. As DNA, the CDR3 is TGTGCCAGCAGTCCCACAGGGTACGGCACTGAAGCTTTCTTT. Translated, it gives CASSPTGYGTEAFF.

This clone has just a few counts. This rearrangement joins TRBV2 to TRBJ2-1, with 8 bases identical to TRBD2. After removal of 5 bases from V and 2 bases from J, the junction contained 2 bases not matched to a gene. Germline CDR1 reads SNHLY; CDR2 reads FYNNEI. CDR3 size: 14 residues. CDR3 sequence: CASSKLAAYNEQFF. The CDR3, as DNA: TGTGCCAGCAGTAAACTAGCGGCCTACAATGAGCAGTTCTTC.

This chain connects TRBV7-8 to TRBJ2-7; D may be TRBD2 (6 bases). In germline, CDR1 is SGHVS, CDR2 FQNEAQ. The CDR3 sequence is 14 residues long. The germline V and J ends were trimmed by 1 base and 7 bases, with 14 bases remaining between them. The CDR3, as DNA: TGTGCCAGCAGCTTAGGCCGGGAGAGATATGAGCAGTACTTC. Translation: CASSLGRERYEQYF.

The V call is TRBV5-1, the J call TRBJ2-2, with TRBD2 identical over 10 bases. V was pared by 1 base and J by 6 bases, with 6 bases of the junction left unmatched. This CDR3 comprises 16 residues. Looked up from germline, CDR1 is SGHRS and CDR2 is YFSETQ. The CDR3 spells CASSLSRSGRAGELFF. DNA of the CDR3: TGCGCCAGCAGCTTGTCAAGGAGCGGGAGGGCCGGGGAGCTGTTTTTT.